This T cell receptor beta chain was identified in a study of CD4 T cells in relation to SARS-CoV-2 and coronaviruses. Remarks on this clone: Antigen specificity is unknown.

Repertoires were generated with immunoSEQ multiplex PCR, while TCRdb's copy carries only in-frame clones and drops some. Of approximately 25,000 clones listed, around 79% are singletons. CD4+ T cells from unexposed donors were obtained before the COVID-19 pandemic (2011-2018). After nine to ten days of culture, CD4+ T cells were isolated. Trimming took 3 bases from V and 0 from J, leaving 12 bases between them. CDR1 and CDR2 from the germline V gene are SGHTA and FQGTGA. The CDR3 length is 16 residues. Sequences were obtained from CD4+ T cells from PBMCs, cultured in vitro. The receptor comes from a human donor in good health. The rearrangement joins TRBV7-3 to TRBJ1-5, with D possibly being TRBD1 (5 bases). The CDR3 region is CASSFTVGVSNQPQHF. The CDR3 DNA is TGTGCCAGCAGCTTTACCGTAGGGGTTAGCAATCAGCCCCAGCATTTT.